The 18 T cell receptor beta chains in this list originate from one sample, sequenced in a study of blood T cell repertoires in COVID-19. TCRdb's copy holds only in-frame clones and misses some; the assay was immunoSEQ multiplex PCR. Among about 130,000 clones listed, 84% were seen once. Specimen: peripheral blood. The origin of the receptors is a human donor in a cohort sampled during active COVID-19.

The rearrangement links TRBV7-8 to TRBJ2-5; perhaps TRBD1 as D (6 bases). The CDR3 has 15 residues. CDR1 SGHVS and CDR2 FQNEAQ come from the germline V gene. The V end was cut by 1 base, the J end by 2 bases, with 11 bases between. The CDR3 region has the DNA TGTGCCAGCAGCTTAGTTGGGGGCCCACAAGAGACCCAGTACTTC. This sequence encodes CASSLVGGPQETQYF.

The sample holds one count of this clone. This sequence joins TRBV29-1 and TRBJ2-5, with TRBD2 matching over 9 bases. The J segment lost 2 bases and the V segment lost 0 bases, leaving 4 bases of the junction unmatched. Germline V gene sequence: CDR1 SQVTM, CDR2 ANQGSEA. This CDR3 spans 15 amino acids. The CDR3 DNA follows: TGCAGCGTTGAAGATTCGGCGGGAGGGCAAGAGACCCAGTACTTC. Its translation: CSVEDSAGGQETQYF.

This clone came up once. Relative to the germline gene, one junction end is altered; a read error may explain this. CDR3 sequence: CATSLRGRGTDTQYF. CDR3 in DNA: TGTGCCACCAGCCTCAGGGGGCGAGGCACAGATACGCAGTATTTT. The chain employs TRBV5-6 and TRBJ2-3; 8 positions match TRBD1. This CDR3 comprises 15 residues. Looked up from germline, CDR1 is SGHDT and CDR2 is YYEEEE.

The chain joins TRBV7-8 to TRBJ1-5; maybe TRBD1 (5 bases). From germline, CDR1 is SGHVS and CDR2 FQNEAQ. The CDR3 sequence is 13 residues long. V was trimmed by 5 bases and J by 3 bases, leaving 8 bases between them. CDR3 sequence reads: CASSPDTNQPQHF. Here the CDR3 DNA reads TGTGCCAGCAGCCCGGACACCAATCAGCCCCAGCATTTT.

On this clone itself: A read error may be the cause here, since a much bigger clone is one base away. This rearrangement joins TRBV6-5 to TRBJ1-2; 8 nucleotides align to TRBD1. V lost 5 bases, J lost 6 bases, and 2 bases stayed unmatched. The CDR3 extends over 12 amino acids. Germline-derived CDR1 and CDR2 are MNHEY and SVGAGI. CDR3 nucleotide sequence: TGTGCCAGCAGTCCAGGGGGCCATGGCTACACCTTC. Translated: CASSPGGHGYTF.

This chain connects TRBV14 to TRBJ2-3; D unresolved. Between the trimmed V and J ends, which lost 3 bases and 5 bases, there was a span of 12 bases. This CDR3 spans 14 amino acids. Germline assignment: CDR1 SGHDN and CDR2 FVKESK. CDR3 sequence: CASSHPRFGDTQYF. CDR3 in DNA: TGTGCCAGCAGCCACCCGAGATTTGGAGATACGCAGTATTTT.

The V call is TRBV5-1, the J call TRBJ2-7; TRBD2 matches 7 bases. The CDR3 length is 15 residues. Per the germline V gene, CDR1 is SGHRS and CDR2 is YFSETQ. V shed 4 bases and J 2 bases; nucleotides not matched to a gene: 9. DNA of the CDR3: TGCGCCAGCAGCGCGGGACTATCCCGCGCCTACGAGCAGTACTTC. Its translation: CASSAGLSRAYEQYF.

The rearrangement joins TRBV30 to TRBJ1-1; possible D gene TRBD1, 6 bases. Trimming took 5 bases from V and 1 from J, leaving 14 bases between them. The CDR3 consists of 14 residues. The V gene's germline CDR1 is GTSNPN and CDR2 SVGIG (reference sequence). CDR3 DNA sequence: TGTGCCTGGTTTACAGGGACCCAGAACACTGAAGCTTTCTTT. Protein: CAWFTGTQNTEAFF.

This clone was seen a handful of times. The chain couples TRBV7-2 to TRBJ1-2; the match to TRBD1 covers 7 bases. From germline, CDR1 is SGHTA and CDR2 FQGNSA. Trimming at V came to 5 bases and at J to 4 bases, leaving 13 bases not matched to a gene. The CDR3 spans 16 residues. CDR3 sequence (DNA): TGTGCCAGCAGCCCCGGGGACAGTCTGCGGTCCTATGGCTACACCTTC. It yields the protein CASSPGDSLRSYGYTF.

The rearrangement links TRBV19 to TRBJ2-7; 9 positions agree with TRBD1. Looked up from germline, CDR1 is LNHDA and CDR2 is SQIVND (reference sequence). The CDR3 extends over 15 amino acids. The junction had 6 bases not matched to a gene; V was cut back by 3 bases and J by 3 bases. The CDR3 DNA sequence: TGTGCCAGTAGTATGGGGGGGGGACAGGGCTACGAGCAGTACTTC. It encodes CASSMGGGQGYEQYF.

This rearrangement joins TRBV6-5 to TRBJ2-2, with a weak D call TRBD2 (5 bases). Per germline, CDR1 MNHEY and CDR2 SVGAGI. Trimming took off 6 bases at V and 5 bases at J, with 10 bases between the two ends. This CDR3 is built from 13 residues. CDR3 sequence reads: CASRRPGTGELFF. The CDR3 bases are TGTGCCAGCAGACGACCGGGGACCGGGGAGCTGTTTTTT.

V and J are TRBV6-5 and TRBJ1-4; no clear D gene. The CDR3 has 14 residues. V shed 0 bases and J shed 8 bases, with 10 bases lying between them. The germline gives CDR1 MNHEY, CDR2 SVGAGI. The CDR3 coding sequence is TGTGCCAGCAGTTACTCGTCTTCCTTAGAAAAACTGTTTTTT. Its translation is CASSYSSSLEKLFF.

This clone is a singleton in its sample. This chain uses TRBV6-1 with TRBJ2-1; 8 bases map to TRBD2. Germline V gene data show CDR1 as MNHNS and CDR2 as SASEGT. This CDR3 has 17 residues. The V and J ends lost 1 base and 6 bases, in that order; junction bases with no gene match: 11. CDR3 amino acids: CASSEETGGGPLNEQFF. CDR3 in DNA: TGTGCCAGCAGTGAAGAGACTGGCGGGGGGCCCCTCAATGAGCAGTTCTTC.

V and J are TRBV4-1 and TRBJ2-1, with 8 bases fitting TRBD1. This CDR3 region has 18 residues. Germline V gene sequence: CDR1 MGHRA, CDR2 YSYEKL. The V and J ends lost 2 bases and 0 bases, in that order; junction bases with no gene match: 9. Here the CDR3 reads CASSQTPLGQVSYNEQFF. The CDR3 nucleotides read TGCGCCAGCAGCCAAACCCCACTGGGACAGGTCTCCTACAATGAGCAGTTCTTC.

This chain connects TRBV11-2 to TRBJ1-1; unclear D gene. Trimming took off 5 bases at V and 1 base at J, with 11 bases between the two ends. The CDR3 is made up of 14 amino acids. Germline CDR1 reads SGHAT; CDR2 reads FQNNGV. The CDR3 region is CASSRETANTEAFF. DNA for the CDR3: TGTGCCAGCAGCCGCGAAACAGCGAACACTGAAGCTTTCTTT.

The table lists this clone with a count of one. The chain employs TRBV5-1 and TRBJ2-3; 9 bases line up with TRBD2. This CDR3 has 15 residues. CDR1 SGHRS and CDR2 YFSETQ come from the germline V gene. With 4 bases clipped from V and 2 bases from J, the junction kept 5 bases outside the gene matches. This CDR3 is CASSKAGGATDTQYF. The CDR3 nucleotides read TGCGCCAGCAGCAAAGCGGGGGGCGCCACAGATACGCAGTATTTT.

The chain recombines TRBV27 with TRBJ1-1; a possible D gene is TRBD1 (6 bases). V was shortened by 3 bases and J by 3 bases, with 11 bases between the two germline ends. CDR3 length: 14 amino acids. Germline CDR1 MNHEY, CDR2 SMNVEV (reference sequence). The CDR3 coding sequence is TGTGCCAGCAGTTTTCAGGGGAAGGACACTGAAGCTTTCTTT. The encoded protein is CASSFQGKDTEAFF.

The chain recombines TRBV11-2 with TRBJ1-2; D is possibly TRBD1 (5 bases). The CDR3 is 13 residues long. V lost 4 bases and J lost 7, with 13 bases in between. Germline-derived CDR1 and CDR2 are SGHAT and FQNNGV. The CDR3 DNA follows: TGTGCCAGCAGCTATGGGGCGCGCAGTGGCTACACCTTC. Amino acid sequence: CASSYGARSGYTF.